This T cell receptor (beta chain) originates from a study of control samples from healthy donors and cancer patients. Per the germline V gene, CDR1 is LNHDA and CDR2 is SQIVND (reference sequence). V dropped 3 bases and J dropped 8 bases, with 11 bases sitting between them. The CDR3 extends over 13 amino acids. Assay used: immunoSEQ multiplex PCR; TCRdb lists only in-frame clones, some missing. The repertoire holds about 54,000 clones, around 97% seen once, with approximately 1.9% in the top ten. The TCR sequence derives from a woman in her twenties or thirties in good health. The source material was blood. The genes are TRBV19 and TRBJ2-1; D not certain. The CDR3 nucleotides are TGTGCCAGTAGTATGGCAGCGTGGGATGAGCAGTTCTTC. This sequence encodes CASSMAAWDEQFF.